The 2 T cell receptor beta chains in this list originate from one sample, sequenced in a study of cytomegalovirus exposure and HLA in healthy donors. PCR used 60 Vbeta primers and 13 Jbeta primers. The protocol was immunoSEQ multiplex PCR, while the TCRdb copy is restricted to in-frame clones and leaves out a portion. The sample records 150,000 to 200,000 clones, roughly 68% being singletons. The sequencing input was PBMCs. The receptors were gathered from a man aged 30 to 45 in good health and CMV-seropositive.

The gene calls are TRBV2 and TRBJ1-1, with 11 bases fitting TRBD1. The CDR3 has 14 residues. In germline, CDR1 is SNHLY, CDR2 FYNNEI. The V and J ends lost 6 bases and 5 bases, in that order; junction bases with no gene match: 5. The CDR3 here is CASSGQGATTEAFF. For the CDR3, the DNA is TGTGCCAGCAGCGGACAGGGGGCGACGACTGAAGCTTTCTTT.

In this sample, this clone turned up a few times. V and J are TRBV30 and TRBJ2-5; D is possibly TRBD2 (5 bases). The germline V and J ends were trimmed by 4 bases and 5 bases, with 11 bases remaining between them. This CDR3 comprises 12 residues. Germline V gives CDR1 GTSNPN, CDR2 SVGIG (reference sequence). CDR3 amino acids: CAWTETGETQYF. As DNA, the CDR3 is TGTGCCTGGACCGAAACGGGGGAGACCCAGTACTTC.